What follows are 19 T cell receptor beta chains derived from one specimen sequenced in a study of response to subunit inactivated influenza vaccine. Using its own MiXCR run on the RT-PCR reads, TCRdb lists one record per CDR3 protein. The sample includes about 780,000 distinct CDR3 sequences, around a sixth of them seen just once. The sample consisted of PBMCs from blood, taken 5 days after vaccination. The receptors come from a man aged 45-65 years who received an inactivated influenza vaccine.

Many counts were recorded for this clonotype. Written as DNA, the CDR3 is TGTGCCAGCCATCGAGGAGGTTATGAGCAGTTCTTC. It codes for CASHRGGYEQFF. This chain uses TRBV7-2 with TRBJ2-1; a weak D match, TRBD2 (5 bases). Germline values: CDR1 SGHTA, CDR2 FQGNSA. Trimming took off 8 bases at V and 8 bases at J, with 13 bases between the two ends. This CDR3 comprises 12 residues.

The chain recombines TRBV5-5 with TRBJ1-6, with TRBD1 as a possible D gene (5 bases). The germline gives CDR1 SGHKS, CDR2 YYEKEE (reference sequence). V shed 3 bases and J shed 9 bases, with 13 bases lying between them. The CDR3 is made up of 14 amino acids. CDR3 sequence: CASSWDLKGSPLHF. CDR3 coding DNA: TGTGCCAGCAGCTGGGACCTAAAAGGTTCACCCCTCCACTTT.

This clonotype was counted many times. The chain carries TRBV6-1 and TRBJ2-1; TRBD2 matches at 8 bases. CDR1 and CDR2 (germline): MNHNS, SASEGT. The V segment lost 6 bases and the J segment 4 bases; nucleotides outside the gene matches: 11. CDR3 length: 16 residues. CDR3 DNA: TGTGCCAGCAGAACAACTCCGGGACTAGGGTACAATGAGCAGTTCTTC. It translates to CASRTTPGLGYNEQFF.

J is TRBJ2-7 and V is TRBV7-2; a possible D gene is TRBD2 (7 bases). CDR3 size: 16 residues. V was cut by 4 bases and J by 5 bases, with 21 bases left in between. The germline V gene encodes CDR1 SGHTA and CDR2 FQGNSA. As DNA, the CDR3 is TGTGCCAGCAGCTCCTGGTCTAAGGGGGGGTTTCACGAGCAGTACTTC. Protein: CASSSWSKGGFHEQYF. Complete variable domain (other parts from reference TRBV7-2 and TRBJ2-7): GAGVSQSPSNKVTEKGKDVELRCDPISGHTALYWYRQSLGQGLEFLIYFQGNSAPDKSGLPSDRFSAERTGGSVSTLTIQRTQQEDSAVYLCASSSWSKGGFHEQYFGPGTRLTVT.

This clonotype was counted between two and nine times. The rearrangement joins TRBV28 to TRBJ2-7, with D possibly TRBD2 on 7 matching bases. Looked up from germline, CDR1 is MDHEN and CDR2 is SYDVKM. Between the trimmed V and J ends, which lost 4 bases and 6 bases, there was a span of 16 bases. This CDR3 has 14 residues. The CDR3 DNA reads TGTGCCAGCAGTTCTGTCGGGGGGCAAAGCGAGCAGTACTTC. This codes for CASSSVGGQSEQYF. Filled out from reference TRBV28 and TRBJ2-7, the complete variable domain reads DVKVTQSSRYLVKRTGEKVFLECVQDMDHENMFWYRQDPGLGLRLIYFSYDVKMKEKGDIPEGYSVSREKKERFSLILESASTNQTSMYLCASSSVGGQSEQYFGPGTRLTVT.

This clonotype has just a few counts. This chain joins TRBV29-1 and TRBJ2-3, with D hard to call. Germline-derived CDR1 and CDR2 are SQVTM and ANQGSEA. Trimming shortened V by 2 bases and J by 0 bases, and 9 bases separated the two germline ends. The CDR3 has 14 residues. The CDR3 region has the DNA TGCAGCGTTGAAACAAGGAGAAGCACAGATACGCAGTATTTT. This encodes CSVETRRSTDTQYF.

CDR3 in DNA: TGTGCCATCAGTGAGTCCTGGATCCCGAGGAGGGAAGTTTACACCATATATTTT. This sequence encodes CAISESWIPRREVYTIYF. The chain uses TRBV10-3 and TRBJ1-3; D gene unclear. The germline CDR1 and CDR2 sequences are ENHRY and SYGVKD. The ends were cut back, 0 bases at V and 8 bases at J, with 23 bases in the middle. The CDR3 contains 18 residues.

This clonotype was counted only a few times. V is TRBV4-1 and J is TRBJ1-1; D remains ambiguous. In germline, CDR1 is MGHRA, CDR2 YSYEKL. Deletions cut 2 bases from V and 0 bases from J, with 7 bases between. The CDR3 is 14 amino acids. CDR3 loop: CASSQLPMNTEAFF. In nucleotides, the CDR3 is TGCGCCAGCAGCCAACTTCCCATGAACACTGAAGCTTTCTTT.

This clonotype was detected many times. The chain links TRBV12-3 or TRBV12-4 to TRBJ2-4; possibly TRBD1 or TRBD2 for D (6 bases each). V was pared by 5 bases and J by 11 bases, with 13 bases between. The CDR3 is 12 residues long. CDR3 sequence: CASSRGTFVQYF. DNA of the CDR3: TGTGCCAGCAGTAGGGGGACTTTCGTTCAGTACTTC.

This clonotype showed up just a few times. V usage is TRBV5-1 and J usage is TRBJ1-5; the D gene is possibly TRBD1 (5 bases). V was clipped by 4 bases and J by 3 bases, with 14 bases between them. Germline CDR1 is SGHRS and CDR2 is YFSETQ. The CDR3 runs 15 residues. This CDR3 is CASSPDEGSNQPQHF. The CDR3 DNA reads as TGCGCCAGCAGCCCTGATGAGGGGTCCAATCAGCCCCAGCATTTT.

This clonotype was observed a few times. A read error may be the cause here, since a much bigger clone is one base away. V usage is TRBV6-2 or TRBV6-3 and J usage is TRBJ2-7; D may be TRBD1 (6 bases). Germline lookup yields CDR1 MNHEY and CDR2 SVGEGT. Trimming cost V 7 bases and J 6 bases, with 31 bases left between them. The CDR3 is 18 amino acids. DNA of the CDR3: TGTGCCAGCACCCAACTCCTGGGAATTAGGGGGATATCATCCGAGCAGTACTTC. Its protein product is CASTQLLGIRGISSEQYF.

The CDR3 loop reads CASSPRAVTQETQYF. The CDR3 region has the DNA TGTGCCAGCAGCCCGCGGGCAGTAACCCAAGAGACCCAGTACTTC. The rearrangement uses TRBV6-1 and TRBJ2-5; D might be TRBD2 (5 bases). Germline CDR1 MNHNS, CDR2 SASEGT. The CDR3 contains 15 residues. V was pared by 6 bases and J by 1 base, with 15 bases between.

The CDR3 loop is CASSLSPRWREIYEQYF. The CDR3 DNA sequence: TGTGCCAGCAGTTTATCCCCCAGGTGGCGGGAGATTTACGAGCAGTACTTC. The V and J genes are TRBV12-3 or TRBV12-4 and TRBJ2-7; 7 nucleotides match TRBD2. The CDR3 has 17 residues. Losses at the gene ends were 2 bases for V and 4 bases for J; bases not matched to a gene: 14.

The rearrangement uses TRBV20-1 and TRBJ2-7; 12 bases agree with TRBD2. Germline V lookup: CDR1 DFQATT, CDR2 SNEGSKA (reference sequence). With 0 bases clipped from V and 6 bases from J, the junction kept 3 bases outside the gene matches. The length of the CDR3 is 14 residues. The CDR3 is CSARDILAGGEQYF. The CDR3 DNA sequence: TGCAGTGCTAGAGATATACTAGCGGGAGGCGAGCAGTACTTC.

This chain joins TRBV6-5 and TRBJ2-4; D possibly corresponds to TRBD1 (5 bases). Trimming left V 0 bases short and J 0 bases short, with 12 bases between. Germline V gene sequence: CDR1 MNHEY, CDR2 SVGAGI. CDR3 size: 17 residues. The CDR3 region is CASSYSSQGLAKNIQYF. As DNA, the CDR3 is TGTGCCAGCAGTTACTCGTCTCAGGGCTTAGCCAAAAACATTCAGTACTTC.

The chain combines TRBV7-8 with TRBJ2-1; TRBD1 or TRBD2 may be the D gene (5 bases each). With 5 bases removed from V and 0 bases from J, the gap between germline ends came to 11 bases. CDR3 length: 15 amino acids. Germline CDR1 is SGHVS and CDR2 is FQNEAQ. CDR3 nucleotide sequence: TGTGCCAGCAGCGACATGGGGGTCTCCTACAATGAGCAGTTCTTC. Its protein product is CASSDMGVSYNEQFF.

The V and J genes are TRBV9 and TRBJ2-7; D call uncertain. V lost 0 bases to trimming and J lost 0 bases, with 13 bases between them. The CDR3 sequence is 16 residues long. Per germline, CDR1 SGDLS and CDR2 YYNGEE. CDR3 amino acids: CASSVAPDPSSYEQYF. CDR3 nucleotides: TGTGCCAGCAGCGTAGCCCCAGACCCGAGCTCCTACGAGCAGTACTTC. The variable domain in full, with the rest retrieved from reference TRBV9 and TRBJ2-7, is DSGVTQTPKHLITATGQRVTLRCSPRSGDLSVYWYQQSLDQGLQFLIQYYNGEERAKGNILERFSAQQFPDLHSELNLSSLELGDSALYFCASSVAPDPSSYEQYFGPGTRLTVT.

At least ten counts were recorded for this clonotype. V gene TRBV12-3 or TRBV12-4 combines with J gene TRBJ2-7; D unclear. This CDR3 spans 12 amino acids. V was pared by 6 bases and J by 0 bases, with 6 bases between. The CDR3 reads CASSKSSYEQYF. As DNA, the CDR3 is TGTGCCAGCAGCAAGAGCTCCTACGAGCAGTACTTC.

This clonotype turned up a few times. The chain links TRBV7-9 to TRBJ2-5, with D tentatively TRBD1 (5 bases). Trimming left V 5 bases short and J 3 bases short, with 19 bases between. Per the germline V gene, CDR1 is SEHNR and CDR2 is FQNEAQ (reference sequence). The CDR3 has 16 residues. CDR3 sequence reads: CASSPYGPGLEETQYF. The CDR3 bases are TGTGCCAGCAGCCCTTATGGGCCAGGGCTAGAAGAGACCCAGTACTTC.